This T cell receptor beta chain was found in a study of T cell responses to AZD1222 COVID-19 vaccine. This clone has just a few counts. Its antigen is not identified. Produced via immunoSEQ multiplex PCR; TCRdb's table is partial and in-frame only. The table shows 70,000 to 95,000 clones, with 75% to 85% occurring only once. Study results and caveats: Sampling captured repertoires only after the peak T cell response. Of spike-specific TCRs, nearly half reportedly target regions left unmutated in variants.

The CDR3 extends over 13 amino acids. The ends were cut back, 4 bases at V and 10 bases at J, with 13 bases in the middle. Germline V lookup: CDR1 SNHLY, CDR2 FYNNEI. The sequences come from peripheral blood, collected on day 0 of AZD1222 vaccination. The clonotype originates from an adult in good health. The rearrangement links TRBV2 to TRBJ1-4, with D possibly being TRBD1 (6 bases). Here the CDR3 DNA reads TGTGCCAGCAGTGCCACGGGGGCGGGAAAACTGTTTTTT. Its protein product is CASSATGAGKLFF.